This record covers a single TCR beta chain. The data derive from a study of blood T cell repertoires in COVID-19. Study-level background: Acute and convalescent COVID-19 samples came from the United States, Italy and Spain. PBMCs, B-cell-depleted T cells, or T cells were the source of the cDNA or gDNA that made up the material.

V shed 4 bases and J 9 bases; nucleotides not matched to a gene: 5. From germline, CDR1 is SGHRS and CDR2 YFSETQ. This CDR3 contains 13 residues. This table comes from immunoSEQ multiplex PCR, and its TCRdb copy is limited to in-frame clones, with some not included. The table records around 150,000 clones, about four fifths of them present only once. The V and J genes are TRBV5-1 and TRBJ2-3, with 10 bases identical to TRBD2. Sequences were obtained from peripheral blood. The receptor was derived from a man aged 55-75 years with active or convalescent COVID-19. The chain's CDR3 is CASSRGTSETQYF. CDR3 coding DNA: TGCGCCAGCAGCCGCGGGACTAGCGAAACGCAGTATTTT.